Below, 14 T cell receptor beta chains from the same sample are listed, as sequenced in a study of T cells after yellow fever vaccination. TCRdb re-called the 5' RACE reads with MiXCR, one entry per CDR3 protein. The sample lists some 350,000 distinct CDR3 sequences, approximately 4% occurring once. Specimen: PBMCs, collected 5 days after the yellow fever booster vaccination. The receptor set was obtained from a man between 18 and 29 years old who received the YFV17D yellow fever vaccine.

CDR3 sequence reads: CASSAIAGTYNEQFF. DNA of the CDR3: TGTGCCAGCAGCGCAATAGCGGGGACCTACAATGAGCAGTTCTTC. This chain joins TRBV9 and TRBJ2-1; 8 nucleotides match TRBD2. The V gene's germline CDR1 is SGDLS and CDR2 YYNGEE. Trimming cost V 3 bases and J 2 bases; bases outside gene matches: 4. This CDR3 has 15 amino acids.

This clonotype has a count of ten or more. The chain's CDR3 is CASSQNSYEQYF. CDR3 DNA sequence: TGTGCCAGCAGCCAAAACAGTTACGAGCAGTACTTC. The chain has TRBV7-2 and TRBJ2-7; the D is unclear. Germline lookup yields CDR1 SGHTA and CDR2 FQGNSA. The germline V and J ends were trimmed by 5 bases and 4 bases, with 9 bases remaining between them. CDR3 size: 12 residues.

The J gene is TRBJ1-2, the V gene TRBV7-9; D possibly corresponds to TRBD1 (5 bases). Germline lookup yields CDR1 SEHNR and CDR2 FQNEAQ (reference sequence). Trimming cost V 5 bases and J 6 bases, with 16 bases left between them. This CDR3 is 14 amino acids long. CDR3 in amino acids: CASSPTGTQNGYTF. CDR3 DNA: TGTGCCAGCAGCCCAACTGGGACGCAAAATGGCTACACCTTC.

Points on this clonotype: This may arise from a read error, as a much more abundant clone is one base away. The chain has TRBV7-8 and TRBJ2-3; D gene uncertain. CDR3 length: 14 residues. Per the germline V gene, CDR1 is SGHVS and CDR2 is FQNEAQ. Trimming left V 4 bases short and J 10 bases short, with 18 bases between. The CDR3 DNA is TGTGCCAGCAGCTCCGGTGTGGTCGGGCCCCCGCAGTATTTT. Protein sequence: CASSSGVVGPPQYF.

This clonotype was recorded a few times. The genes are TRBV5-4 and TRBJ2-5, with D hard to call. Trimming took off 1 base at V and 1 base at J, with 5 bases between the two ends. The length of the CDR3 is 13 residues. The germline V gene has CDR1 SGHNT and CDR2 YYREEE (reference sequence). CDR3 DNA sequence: TGTGCCAGCAGCTTGCCCCGCCAAGAGACCCAGTACTTC. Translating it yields CASSLPRQETQYF.

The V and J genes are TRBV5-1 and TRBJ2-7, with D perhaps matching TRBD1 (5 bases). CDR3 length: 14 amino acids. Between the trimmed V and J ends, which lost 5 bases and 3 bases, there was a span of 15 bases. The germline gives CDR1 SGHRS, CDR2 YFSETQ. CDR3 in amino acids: CASRQAYLHYEQYF. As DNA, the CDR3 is TGCGCCAGCAGACAGGCGTACCTCCACTACGAGCAGTACTTC. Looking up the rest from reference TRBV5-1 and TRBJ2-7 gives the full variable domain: KAGVTQTPRYLIKTRGQQVTLSCSPISGHRSVSWYQQTPGQGLQFLFEYFSETQRNKGNFPGRFSGRQFSNSRSEMNVSTLELGDSALYLCASRQAYLHYEQYFGPGTRLTVT.

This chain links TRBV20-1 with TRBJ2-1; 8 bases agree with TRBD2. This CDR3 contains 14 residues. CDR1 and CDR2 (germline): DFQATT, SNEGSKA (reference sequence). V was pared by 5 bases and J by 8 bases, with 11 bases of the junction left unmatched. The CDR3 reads CSAGKAGARDEQFF. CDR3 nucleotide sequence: TGCAGTGCTGGAAAAGCGGGGGCAAGGGATGAGCAGTTCTTC.

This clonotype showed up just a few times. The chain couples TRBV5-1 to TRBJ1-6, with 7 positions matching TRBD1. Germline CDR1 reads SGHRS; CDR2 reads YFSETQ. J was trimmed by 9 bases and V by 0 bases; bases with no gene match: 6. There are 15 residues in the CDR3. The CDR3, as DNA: TGCGCCAGCAGCTTGGACAGGGGTATAGGTTCACCCCTCCACTTT. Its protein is CASSLDRGIGSPLHF.

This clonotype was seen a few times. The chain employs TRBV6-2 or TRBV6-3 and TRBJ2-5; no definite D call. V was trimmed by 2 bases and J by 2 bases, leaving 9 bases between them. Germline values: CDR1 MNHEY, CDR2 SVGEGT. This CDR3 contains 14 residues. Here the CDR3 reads CASSYSNRQETQYF. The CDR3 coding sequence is TGTGCCAGCAGTTACAGCAACAGACAAGAGACCCAGTACTTC.

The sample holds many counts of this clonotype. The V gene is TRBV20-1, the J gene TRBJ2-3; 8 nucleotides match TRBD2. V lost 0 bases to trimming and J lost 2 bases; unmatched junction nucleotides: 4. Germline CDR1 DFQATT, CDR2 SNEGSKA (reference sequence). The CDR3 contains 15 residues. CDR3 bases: TGCAGTGCTAGAGATCCGGGGGGGGTCACAGATACGCAGTATTTT. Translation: CSARDPGGVTDTQYF.

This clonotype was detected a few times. The CDR3 DNA follows: TGTGCCAGCACGGTGGGGCGGGGTAGAAGCTCCTACGAGCAGTACTTC. Its translation is CASTVGRGRSSYEQYF. This rearrangement joins TRBV6-1 to TRBJ2-7, with a tentative D call TRBD2 (6 bases). Per germline, CDR1 MNHNS and CDR2 SASEGT. Trimming removed 7 bases at V and 0 bases at J, with 19 bases between. This CDR3 region has 16 residues.

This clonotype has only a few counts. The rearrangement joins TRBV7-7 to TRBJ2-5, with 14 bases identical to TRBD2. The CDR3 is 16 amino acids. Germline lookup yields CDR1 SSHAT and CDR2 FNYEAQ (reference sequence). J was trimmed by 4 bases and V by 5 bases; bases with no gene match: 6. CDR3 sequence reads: CASSPGLAGGGETQYF. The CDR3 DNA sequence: TGTGCCAGCAGCCCCGGACTAGCGGGGGGTGGAGAGACCCAGTACTTC.

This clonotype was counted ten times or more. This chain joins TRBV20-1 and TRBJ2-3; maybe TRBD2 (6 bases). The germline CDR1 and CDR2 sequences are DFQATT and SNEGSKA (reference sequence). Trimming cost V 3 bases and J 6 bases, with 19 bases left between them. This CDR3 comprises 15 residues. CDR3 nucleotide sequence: TGCAGTGCTAGGGCGGGGAGCGCACCGGGGGATACGCAGTATTTT. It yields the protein CSARAGSAPGDTQYF.

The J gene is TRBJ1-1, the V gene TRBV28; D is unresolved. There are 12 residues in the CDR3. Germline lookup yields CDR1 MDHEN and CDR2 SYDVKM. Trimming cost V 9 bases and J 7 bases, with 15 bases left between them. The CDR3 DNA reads TGTGCCAGTGACACCCGCCGGGGTGAAGCTTTCTTT. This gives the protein CASDTRRGEAFF.